This T cell receptor beta chain was identified in a study of human T cells and chemical hapten exposure. Study summary: Small pooled library volume differences chiefly drove per-sample TCR yield variation.

Time point described: patch test 2, 6 weeks after DPC sensitization. Specified treatment: therapeutic diphenylcyclopropenone sensitization with weekly scalp DPC. The library tagged each cDNA molecule with unique molecular identifiers. Via MiXCR, TCRdb re-called the RACE reads, giving one row per CDR3 protein. Among roughly 100,000 distinct CDR3 sequences listed, about 9.3% were seen once. The length of the CDR3 is 13 residues. Germline V gives CDR1 KGHSH, CDR2 LQKENI. The ends were cut back, 3 bases at V and 1 base at J, with 4 bases in the middle. This clonotype was counted only a few times. Its antigen is currently unknown. Findings and caveats of the study: Because all patients had alopecia, their immune responses might differ from healthy ones. Patch test scores rose with PT1 expanded TCR counts, a positive correlation.

This chain joins TRBV18 and TRBJ1-5; no clear D. Source: whole blood, taken in connection with sensitization to the hapten diphenylcyclopropenone (DPC). This TCR was recovered from a woman between 35 and 50 years old with alopecia areata. Some clones in this sample may be carry-over from other donors' samples. The CDR3 here is CASSPMSNQPQHF. CDR3 DNA sequence: TGTGCCAGCTCACCCATGAGCAATCAGCCCCAGCATTTT.